This T cell receptor beta chain came from a study of T cell responses to AZD1222 COVID-19 vaccine. Assay used: immunoSEQ multiplex PCR; TCRdb lists only in-frame clones, some missing. The table shows approximately 110,000 clones, with over 75% occurring only once. The source of this sequence is an adult in good health. Specimen: peripheral blood, collected on day 0 of AZD1222 vaccination.

This chain's CDR3 is CASSPMTSGRADTQYF. As DNA, the CDR3 is TGTGCCAGCAGCCCCATGACTAGCGGGAGGGCAGATACGCAGTATTTT. V is TRBV5-4 and J is TRBJ2-3; 14 nucleotides align to TRBD2. V gave up 4 bases and J gave up 4 bases; unmatched junction bases: 5. CDR3 length: 16 residues. The germline V gene encodes CDR1 SGHNT and CDR2 YYREEE (reference sequence). Complete variable domain (other parts from reference TRBV5-4 and TRBJ2-3): ETGVTQSPTHLIKTRGQQVTLRCSSQSGHNTVSWYQQALGQGPQFIFQYYREEENGRGNFPPRFSGLQFPNYSSELNVNALELDDSALYLCASSPMTSGRADTQYFGPGTRLTVL.